Listed here are 20 T cell receptor beta chains from one sample, sequenced in a study of CD8 T cells in ankylosing spondylitis. TCRdb fed the 5' RACE reads into MiXCR, producing one record per CDR3 protein. The table includes some 220,000 distinct CDR3 sequences, roughly a tenth detected once. The sequenced sample consisted of blood, either unsorted or a sorted T cell fraction (not recorded which). These receptors all stem from a male donor with ankylosing spondylitis or in good health (not recorded which).

This clonotype has a count of ten or more. The chain uses TRBV4-1 and TRBJ2-1; D gene ambiguous. The germline V and J ends were trimmed by 2 bases and 6 bases, with 11 bases remaining between them. The CDR3 sequence is 14 residues long. Germline lookup yields CDR1 MGHRA and CDR2 YSYEKL. The CDR3 coding sequence is TGCGCCAGCAGCCAACTCCAGGACCTCAATGAGCAGTTCTTC. Encoded protein: CASSQLQDLNEQFF.

This clonotype was seen repeatedly, ten times or more. DNA of the CDR3: TGTGCCAGCAGCTTGGGAGCGGGGGTCGAGCAGTACTTC. It codes for CASSLGAGVEQYF. V usage is TRBV5-6 and J usage is TRBJ2-7; 8 nucleotides line up with TRBD2. V was clipped by 0 bases and J by 6 bases; unmatched bases: 2. The CDR3 has 13 amino acids. The germline gives CDR1 SGHDT, CDR2 YYEEEE. The whole variable domain, remainder taken from reference TRBV5-6 and TRBJ2-7, is DAGVTQSPTHLIKTRGQQVTLRCSPKSGHDTVSWYQQALGQGPQFIFQYYEEEERQRGNFPDRFSGHQFPNYSSELNVNALLLGDSALYLCASSLGAGVEQYFGPGTRLTVT.

This clonotype came up a few times. The chain employs TRBV12-3 or TRBV12-4 and TRBJ1-2; 12 bases are shared with TRBD1. After removal of 6 bases from V and 6 bases from J, the junction contained 8 bases not matched to a gene. This CDR3 comprises 15 residues. The CDR3 region has the DNA TGTGCCAGCAGCTCGGGGGACAGGGGGCACAATGGCTACACCTTC. Amino acids: CASSSGDRGHNGYTF.

This clonotype was observed a handful of times. The chain combines TRBV3-1 with TRBJ2-1; no reliable D call. V shed 0 bases and J shed 0 bases, with 9 bases lying between them. The length of the CDR3 is 16 residues. Germline loops: CDR1 LGHDT, CDR2 YNNKEL (reference sequence). The CDR3 DNA follows: TGTGCCAGCAGCCAAGATGGGTCGGCCTCCTACAATGAGCAGTTCTTC. It specifies CASSQDGSASYNEQFF.

Ten or more counts support this clonotype. The chain recombines TRBV2 with TRBJ2-7; possible D gene TRBD2, 5 bases. The ends were cut back, 0 bases at V and 3 bases at J, with 15 bases in the middle. This CDR3 comprises 16 residues. From germline, CDR1 is SNHLY and CDR2 FYNNEI. For the CDR3, the DNA is TGTGCCAGCAGTGAAGCCCGGGGTTTGATAGGCTACGAGCAGTACTTC. As protein: CASSEARGLIGYEQYF.

The CDR3 bases are TGTGCCAGCAGCACCACACCAGGCAATGAGCAGTTCTTC. Protein product: CASSTTPGNEQFF. The chain uses TRBV3-1 and TRBJ2-1; no firm D call. Germline values: CDR1 LGHDT, CDR2 YNNKEL (reference sequence). This CDR3 is 13 amino acids long. V gave up 5 bases and J gave up 6 bases, with 11 bases separating them.

Ten or more counts support this clonotype. The chain joins TRBV29-1 to TRBJ2-7; tentative D call: TRBD2 (6 bases). V lost 4 bases and J lost 0, with 10 bases in between. The CDR3 has 13 residues. The germline gives CDR1 SQVTM, CDR2 ANQGSEA. The CDR3 loop is CSVGLDYSYEQYF. As DNA, the CDR3 is TGCAGCGTTGGTCTGGACTACTCCTACGAGCAGTACTTC.

Many counts were recorded for this clonotype. V and J are TRBV12-3 or TRBV12-4 and TRBJ2-1, with D perhaps matching TRBD2 (6 bases). Trimming shortened V by 6 bases and J by 3 bases, and 12 bases separated the two germline ends. This CDR3 is built from 14 residues. The DNA of the CDR3 is TGTGCCAGCAGCCCCGGGACTTACTACAATGAGCAGTTCTTC. Amino acids: CASSPGTYYNEQFF.

This clonotype turned up a few times. The chain employs TRBV9 and TRBJ1-2; D is unclear. The CDR3 length is 15 residues. V lost 0 bases and J lost 0, with 9 bases in between. Per the germline V gene, CDR1 is SGDLS and CDR2 is YYNGEE. CDR3 sequence (DNA): TGTGCCAGCAGCGTAGATCCGAATACTAACTATGGCTACACCTTC. Protein product: CASSVDPNTNYGYTF. Filled out from reference TRBV9 and TRBJ1-2, the complete variable domain reads DSGVTQTPKHLITATGQRVTLRCSPRSGDLSVYWYQQSLDQGLQFLIQYYNGEERAKGNILERFSAQQFPDLHSELNLSSLELGDSALYFCASSVDPNTNYGYTFGSGTRLTVV.

In its sample, this clonotype was seen many times. The chain employs TRBV11-2 and TRBJ2-3; no firm D call. The CDR3 loop spans 14 amino acids. The germline CDR1 and CDR2 sequences are SGHAT and FQNNGV. Trimming took 1 base from V and 5 from J, leaving 10 bases between them. The CDR3 is CASSLAMWGDTQYF. The DNA of the CDR3 is TGTGCCAGCAGCTTAGCAATGTGGGGAGATACGCAGTATTTT.

The genes are TRBV7-2 and TRBJ2-4, with a possible D match to TRBD2 (5 bases). The V gene lost 0 bases and the J gene lost 9 bases, with 12 bases spanning the gap. The germline V gene encodes CDR1 SGHTA and CDR2 FQGNSA. The CDR3 sequence is 14 residues long. The CDR3 spells CASSLADWRSIQYF. CDR3 DNA: TGTGCCAGCAGCTTAGCGGACTGGAGGAGCATTCAGTACTTC.

This clonotype was recorded many times. The V and J genes are TRBV20-1 and TRBJ1-4; 8 nucleotides match TRBD1. V was clipped by 6 bases and J by 3 bases; unmatched bases: 12. CDR3 length: 16 amino acids. The V gene's germline CDR1 is DFQATT and CDR2 SNEGSKA (reference sequence). This CDR3 reads CSARTGTRRANEKLFF. The DNA of the CDR3 is TGCAGTGCGAGGACAGGGACCCGCCGAGCTAATGAAAAACTGTTTTTT.

The sample holds a few counts of this clonotype. The chain combines TRBV12-3 or TRBV12-4 with TRBJ1-3, with TRBD1 matching over 9 bases. The CDR3 loop spans 19 amino acids. V dropped 5 bases and J dropped 0; count of bases not matched to a gene: 14. CDR3 in amino acids: CASSGRDRATPNSGNTIYF. The CDR3 nucleotides are TGTGCCAGCAGTGGCCGGGACAGGGCCACTCCGAACTCTGGAAACACCATATATTTT.

This clonotype was seen repeatedly, ten times or more. The V and J genes are TRBV5-1 and TRBJ2-7; D perhaps matches TRBD1 (8 bases). The CDR3 is 15 amino acids. The germline V gene encodes CDR1 SGHRS and CDR2 YFSETQ. V was shortened by 0 bases and J by 2 bases, with 12 bases between the two germline ends. In nucleotides, the CDR3 is TGCGCCAGCAGCTTGGAACAGGGGGGGACCTACGAGCAGTACTTC. Protein product: CASSLEQGGTYEQYF.

This clonotype was observed many times. The V and J genes are TRBV7-7 and TRBJ2-3, with D perhaps TRBD1 (5 bases). Germline loops: CDR1 SSHAT, CDR2 FNYEAQ (reference sequence). The ends were cut back, 5 bases at V and 2 bases at J, with 11 bases in the middle. CDR3 size: 14 residues. CDR3 sequence (DNA): TGTGCCAGCAGCCCGCTAGGGGCCACAGATACGCAGTATTTT. Encoded protein: CASSPLGATDTQYF.

This clonotype occurred many times. The chain has TRBV7-2 and TRBJ1-4; no reliable D call. V was shortened by 1 base and J by 5 bases, with 17 bases between the two germline ends. CDR3 length: 17 amino acids. Germline V gene lookup returns CDR1 SGHTA and CDR2 FQGNSA. The DNA of the CDR3 is TGTGCCAGCAGCTTAGGGGTCCAAAGCTTCGGGAATGAAAAACTGTTTTTT. This gives the protein CASSLGVQSFGNEKLFF.

This clonotype was seen ten or more times. V and J are TRBV2 and TRBJ1-2; TRBD1 might be the D (6 bases). V dropped 5 bases and J dropped 4 bases, with 11 bases sitting between them. CDR3 size: 13 residues. Germline V gene lookup returns CDR1 SNHLY and CDR2 FYNNEI. The CDR3 loop reads CASSIQGPYGYTF. In DNA form, the CDR3 reads TGTGCCAGCAGTATACAGGGTCCCTATGGCTACACCTTC. Together with reference TRBV2 and TRBJ1-2, the CDR3 gives the full variable domain: EPEVTQTPSHQVTQMGQEVILRCVPISNHLYFYWYRQILGQKVEFLVSFYNNEISEKSEIFDDQFSVERPDGSNFTLKIRSTKLEDSAMYFCASSIQGPYGYTFGSGTRLTVV.

This clonotype has a count of ten or more. This chain links TRBV20-1 with TRBJ1-2; TRBD1 matches 10 bases. Germline lookup yields CDR1 DFQATT and CDR2 SNEGSKA (reference sequence). Germline trimming cut 7 bases from V and 0 bases from J; bases unmatched to any gene: 5. The CDR3 extends over 14 amino acids. CDR3 in amino acids: CSVPGQGTNYGYTF. The CDR3 DNA reads TGCAGTGTTCCGGGACAGGGGACTAACTATGGCTACACCTTC.

V and J are TRBV4-2 and TRBJ2-3, with a weak D call TRBD2 (6 bases). CDR3 length: 15 residues. V lost 4 bases and J lost 0, with 11 bases in between. Germline V gene lookup returns CDR1 LGHNA and CDR2 YNFKEQ. CDR3 residues: CASSRDSISTDTQYF. Here the CDR3 DNA reads TGTGCCAGCAGCCGGGACTCCATTAGCACAGATACGCAGTATTTT.

Ten or more counts support this clonotype. The rearrangement joins TRBV18 to TRBJ2-3, with D uncertain. Germline V gene sequence: CDR1 KGHSH, CDR2 LQKENI. The CDR3 runs 15 residues. Trimming left V 6 bases short and J 0 bases short, with 13 bases between. The CDR3 sequence: CASSPDQSSTDTQYF. Written as DNA, the CDR3 is TGTGCCAGCTCCCCAGATCAGTCTAGCACAGATACGCAGTATTTT.